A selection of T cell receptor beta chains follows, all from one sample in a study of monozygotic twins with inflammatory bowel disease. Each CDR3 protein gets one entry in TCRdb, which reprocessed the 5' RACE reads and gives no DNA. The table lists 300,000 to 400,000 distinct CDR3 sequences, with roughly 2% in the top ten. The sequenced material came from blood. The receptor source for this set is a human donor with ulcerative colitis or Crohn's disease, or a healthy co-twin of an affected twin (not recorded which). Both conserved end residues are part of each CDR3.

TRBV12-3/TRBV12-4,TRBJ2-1,CASSGTQRGFLKFF
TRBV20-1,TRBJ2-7,CSARTPQGDSYEQYF
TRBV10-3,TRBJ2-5,CAISEPLFKAGGPLETQYF
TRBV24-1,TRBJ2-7,CATSDPQRTGRYEQYF
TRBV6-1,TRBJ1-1,CASWARDKPNTEAFF
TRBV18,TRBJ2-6,CASSPYAQGAGANVLTF
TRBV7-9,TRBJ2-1,CASSSRFIRGNEQFF
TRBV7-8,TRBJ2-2,CASSGASGRAGELFF
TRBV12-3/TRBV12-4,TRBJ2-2,CASSLGQGLGTGELFF
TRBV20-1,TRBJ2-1,CSAVLAGKGNEQFF
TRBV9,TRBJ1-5,CASSREGINQPQHF
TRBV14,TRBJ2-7,CASSRTATYEQYF
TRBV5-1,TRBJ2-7,CASSVGDYRLSGEQYF
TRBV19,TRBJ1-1,CASSIDGMGEAFF
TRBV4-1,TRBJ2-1,CASTPNWRGISSYNEQFF
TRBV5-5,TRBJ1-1,CASSSPTVNTEAFF
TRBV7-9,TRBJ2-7,CASSPRLAGGYYEQYF
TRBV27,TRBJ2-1,CASGSRGEQFF
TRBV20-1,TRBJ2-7,CSASRQGIYEQYF
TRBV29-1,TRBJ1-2,CSVVGQTYGYTF
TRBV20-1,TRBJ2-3,CSARIGGSTDTQYF
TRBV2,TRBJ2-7,CASSPLAASYEQYF
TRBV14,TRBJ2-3,CASSQEGSGYTDTQYF
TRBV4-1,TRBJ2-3,CASSQSGLAGEGDTQYF
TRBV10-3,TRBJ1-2,CAISGQGSVANYGYTF
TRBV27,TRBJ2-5,CASSYPQGTQYF
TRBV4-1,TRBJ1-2,CASSQDGTGFNYGYTF
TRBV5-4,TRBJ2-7,CASSFSGGADYEQYF
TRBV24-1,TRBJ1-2,CATSKGMQYGYTF
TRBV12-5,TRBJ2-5,CASGLRTGGGETQYF